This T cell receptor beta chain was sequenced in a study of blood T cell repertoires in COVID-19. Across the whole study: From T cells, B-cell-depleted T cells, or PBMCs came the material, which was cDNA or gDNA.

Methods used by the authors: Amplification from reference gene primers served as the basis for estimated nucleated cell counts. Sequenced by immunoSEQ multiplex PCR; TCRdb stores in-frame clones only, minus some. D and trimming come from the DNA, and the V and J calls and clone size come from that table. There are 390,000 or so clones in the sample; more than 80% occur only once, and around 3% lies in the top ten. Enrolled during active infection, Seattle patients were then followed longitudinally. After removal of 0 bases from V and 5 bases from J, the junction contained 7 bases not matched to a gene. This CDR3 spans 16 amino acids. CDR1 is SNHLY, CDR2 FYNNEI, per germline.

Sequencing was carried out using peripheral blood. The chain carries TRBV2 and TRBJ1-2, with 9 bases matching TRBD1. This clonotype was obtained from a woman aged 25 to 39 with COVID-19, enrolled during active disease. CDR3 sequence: CASSEASGQGFYGYTF. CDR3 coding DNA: TGTGCCAGCAGTGAAGCATCGGGACAGGGATTTTATGGCTACACCTTC.